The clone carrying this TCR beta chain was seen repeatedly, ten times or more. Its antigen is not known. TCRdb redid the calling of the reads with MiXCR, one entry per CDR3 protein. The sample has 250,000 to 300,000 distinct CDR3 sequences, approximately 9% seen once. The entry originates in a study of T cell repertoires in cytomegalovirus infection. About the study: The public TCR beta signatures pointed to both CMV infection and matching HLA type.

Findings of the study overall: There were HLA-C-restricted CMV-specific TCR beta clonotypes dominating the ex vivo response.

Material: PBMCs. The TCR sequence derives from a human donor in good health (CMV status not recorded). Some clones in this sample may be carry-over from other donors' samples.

CDR3 bases: TGCAGTGCTAGCGGGCTGGGAAACACCATATATTTT. Translating gives CSASGLGNTIYF. The chain uses TRBV20-1 and TRBJ1-3; D call uncertain. CDR1 DFQATT and CDR2 SNEGSKA come from the germline V gene (reference sequence). The length of the CDR3 is 12 residues. V lost 3 bases, J lost 4 bases, and 7 bases lay in between.